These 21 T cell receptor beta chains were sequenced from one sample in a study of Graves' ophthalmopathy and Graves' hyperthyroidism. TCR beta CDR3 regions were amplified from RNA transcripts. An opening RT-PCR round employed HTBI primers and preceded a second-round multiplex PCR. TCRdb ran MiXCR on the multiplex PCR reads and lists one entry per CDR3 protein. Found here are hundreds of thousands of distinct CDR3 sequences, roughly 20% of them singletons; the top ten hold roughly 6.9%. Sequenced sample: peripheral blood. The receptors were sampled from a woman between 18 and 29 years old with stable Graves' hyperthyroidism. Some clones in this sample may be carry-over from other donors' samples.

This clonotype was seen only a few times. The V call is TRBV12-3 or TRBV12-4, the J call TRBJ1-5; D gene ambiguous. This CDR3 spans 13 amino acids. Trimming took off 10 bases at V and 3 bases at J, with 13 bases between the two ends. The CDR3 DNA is TGTGCCACCCGGGCGGCCCTCAATCAGCCCCAGCATTTT. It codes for CATRAALNQPQHF.

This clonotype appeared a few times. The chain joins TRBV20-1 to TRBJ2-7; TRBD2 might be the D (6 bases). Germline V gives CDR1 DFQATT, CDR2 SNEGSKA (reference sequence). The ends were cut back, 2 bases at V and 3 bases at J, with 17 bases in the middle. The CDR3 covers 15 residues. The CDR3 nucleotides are TGCAGTGCTAGAAACGACTACTCAGCGGGCTACGAGCAGTACTTC. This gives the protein CSARNDYSAGYEQYF.

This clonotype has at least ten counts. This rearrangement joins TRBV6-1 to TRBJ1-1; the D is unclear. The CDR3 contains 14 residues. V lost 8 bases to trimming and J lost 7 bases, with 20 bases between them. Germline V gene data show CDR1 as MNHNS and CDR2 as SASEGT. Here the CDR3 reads CASSLSHRGDEAFF. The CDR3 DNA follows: TGTGCCAGCTCCCTATCTCACCGGGGTGATGAAGCTTTCTTT.

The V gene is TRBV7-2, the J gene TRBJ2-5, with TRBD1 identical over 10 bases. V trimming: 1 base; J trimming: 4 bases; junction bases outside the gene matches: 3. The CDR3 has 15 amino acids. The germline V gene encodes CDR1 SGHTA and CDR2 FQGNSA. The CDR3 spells CASSLVGDRGETQYF. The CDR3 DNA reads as TGTGCCAGCAGCTTAGTGGGGGACAGGGGAGAGACCCAGTACTTC.

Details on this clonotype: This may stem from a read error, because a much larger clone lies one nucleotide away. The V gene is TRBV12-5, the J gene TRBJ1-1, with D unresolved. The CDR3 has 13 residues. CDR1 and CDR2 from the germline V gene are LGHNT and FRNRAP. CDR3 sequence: CASGLSAGDEACF. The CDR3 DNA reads TGTGCTAGTGGTTTGTCGGCCGGAGATGAAGCTTGCTTT.

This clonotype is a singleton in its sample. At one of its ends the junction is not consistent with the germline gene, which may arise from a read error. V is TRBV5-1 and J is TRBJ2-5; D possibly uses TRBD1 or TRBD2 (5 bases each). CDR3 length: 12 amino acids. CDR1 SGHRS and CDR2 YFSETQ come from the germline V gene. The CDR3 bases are TGCGCCAGCAGACGGACCCCGGGACCCCCTCGCTTC. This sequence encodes CASRRTPGPPRF. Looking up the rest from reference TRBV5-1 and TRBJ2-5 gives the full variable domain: KAGVTQTPRYLIKTRGQQVTLSCSPISGHRSVSWYQQTPGQGLQFLFEYFSETQRNKGNFPGRFSGRQFSNSRSEMNVSTLELGDSALYLCASRRTPGPPRFGPGTRLLVL.

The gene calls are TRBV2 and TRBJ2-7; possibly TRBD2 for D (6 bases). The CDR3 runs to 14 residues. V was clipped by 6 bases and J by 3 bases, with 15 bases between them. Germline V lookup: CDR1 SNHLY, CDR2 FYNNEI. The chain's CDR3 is CASRGGTWNYEQYF. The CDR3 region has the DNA TGTGCCAGCAGGGGTGGGACTTGGAACTACGAGCAGTACTTC.

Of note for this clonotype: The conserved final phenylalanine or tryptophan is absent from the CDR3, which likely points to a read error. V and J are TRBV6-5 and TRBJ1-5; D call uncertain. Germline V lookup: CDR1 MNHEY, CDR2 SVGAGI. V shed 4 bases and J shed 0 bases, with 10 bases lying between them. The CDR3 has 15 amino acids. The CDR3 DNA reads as TGTGCCAGCAGTTTGACGGGGAATAGCAATCAGCCCCAGCATCTT. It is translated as CASSLTGNSNQPQHL.

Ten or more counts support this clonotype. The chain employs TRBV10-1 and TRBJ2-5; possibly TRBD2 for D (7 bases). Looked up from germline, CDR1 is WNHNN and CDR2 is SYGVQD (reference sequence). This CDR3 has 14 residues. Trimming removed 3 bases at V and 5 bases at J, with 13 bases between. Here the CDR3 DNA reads TGCGCCAGCAGTGAAGAGGGGGGGCCCGAGACCCAGTACTTC. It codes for CASSEEGGPETQYF.

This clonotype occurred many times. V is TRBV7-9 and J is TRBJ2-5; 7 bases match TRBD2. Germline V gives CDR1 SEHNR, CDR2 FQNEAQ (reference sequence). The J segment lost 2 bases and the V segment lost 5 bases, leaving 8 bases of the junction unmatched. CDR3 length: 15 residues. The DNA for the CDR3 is TGTGCCAGCAGCCTAGGGGACTACAAACAAGAGACCCAGTACTTC. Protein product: CASSLGDYKQETQYF.

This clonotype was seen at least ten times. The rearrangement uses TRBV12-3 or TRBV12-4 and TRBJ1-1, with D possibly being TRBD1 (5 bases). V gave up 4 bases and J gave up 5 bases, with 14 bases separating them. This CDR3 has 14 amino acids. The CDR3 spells CASSSGGFGTEAFF. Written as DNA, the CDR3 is TGTGCCAGCAGTTCCGGGGGGTTTGGGACTGAAGCTTTCTTT.

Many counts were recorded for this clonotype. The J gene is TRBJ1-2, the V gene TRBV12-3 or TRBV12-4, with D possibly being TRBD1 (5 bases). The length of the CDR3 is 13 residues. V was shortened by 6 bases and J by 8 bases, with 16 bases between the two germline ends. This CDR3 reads CASSPDGTSGYTF. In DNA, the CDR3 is TGTGCCAGCAGCCCGGACGGGACGTCGGGCTACACCTTC.

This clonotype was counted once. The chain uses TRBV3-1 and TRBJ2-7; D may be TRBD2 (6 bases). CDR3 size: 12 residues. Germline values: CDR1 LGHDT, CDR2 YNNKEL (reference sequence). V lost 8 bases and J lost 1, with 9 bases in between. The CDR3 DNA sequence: TGTGCCAGCGGCGGGACGTCCTACGAGCAGTACTTC. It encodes CASGGTSYEQYF.

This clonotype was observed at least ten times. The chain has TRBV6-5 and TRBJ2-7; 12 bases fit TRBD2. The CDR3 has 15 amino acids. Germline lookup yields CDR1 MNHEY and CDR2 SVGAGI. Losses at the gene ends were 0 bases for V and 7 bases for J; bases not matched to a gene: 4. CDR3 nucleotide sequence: TGTGCCAGCAGTTACTCAGGACTAGCGGGAAGGGAGCAGTACTTC. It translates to CASSYSGLAGREQYF.

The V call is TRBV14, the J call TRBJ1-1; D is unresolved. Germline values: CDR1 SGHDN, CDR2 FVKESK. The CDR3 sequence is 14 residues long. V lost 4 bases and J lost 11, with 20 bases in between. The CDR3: CASSPGPLGSQAFF. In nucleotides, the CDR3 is TGTGCCAGCAGCCCCGGGCCCCTCGGAAGTCAGGCTTTCTTT.

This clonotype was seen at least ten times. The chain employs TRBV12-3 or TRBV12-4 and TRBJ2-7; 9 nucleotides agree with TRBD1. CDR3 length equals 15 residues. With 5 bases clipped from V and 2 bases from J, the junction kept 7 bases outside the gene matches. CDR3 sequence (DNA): TGTGCCAGCAGTCCGCACCGGGACAGGGCCTACGAGCAGTACTTC. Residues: CASSPHRDRAYEQYF.

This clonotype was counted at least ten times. CDR3 sequence: CASSRQGASYNEQFF. The DNA for the CDR3 is TGTGCCAGCAGTCGGCAGGGGGCATCCTACAATGAGCAGTTCTTC. This chain joins TRBV12-3 or TRBV12-4 and TRBJ2-1, with 8 bases lining up with TRBD1. V was pared by 5 bases and J by 1 base, with 4 bases of the junction left unmatched. This CDR3 comprises 15 residues.

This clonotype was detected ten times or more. The CDR3 region is CASSFGTGLISYEQYF. The DNA of the CDR3 is TGTGCCAGCAGTTTCGGGACAGGCCTAATCTCCTACGAGCAGTACTTC. V and J are TRBV6-2 or TRBV6-3 and TRBJ2-7, with 8 bases that match TRBD1. This CDR3 is built from 16 residues. Germline CDR1 and CDR2: MNHEY and SVGEGT. The V and J ends lost 4 bases and 0 bases, in that order; junction bases with no gene match: 8.

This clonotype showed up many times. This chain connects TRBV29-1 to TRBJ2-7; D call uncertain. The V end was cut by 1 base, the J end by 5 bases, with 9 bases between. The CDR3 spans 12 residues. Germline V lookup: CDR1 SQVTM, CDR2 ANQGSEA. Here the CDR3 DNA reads TGCAGCGTTGAAGTTGGTTCCCACGAGCAGTACTTC. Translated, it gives CSVEVGSHEQYF.

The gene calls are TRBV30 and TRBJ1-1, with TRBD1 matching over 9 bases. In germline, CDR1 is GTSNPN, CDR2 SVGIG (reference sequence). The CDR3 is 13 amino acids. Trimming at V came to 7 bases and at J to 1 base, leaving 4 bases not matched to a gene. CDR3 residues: CASTGGRNTEAFF. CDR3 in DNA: TGTGCCTCAACAGGGGGCCGGAACACTGAAGCTTTCTTT. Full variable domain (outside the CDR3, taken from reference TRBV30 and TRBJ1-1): SQTIHQWPATLVQPVGSPLSLECTVEGTSNPNLYWYRQAAGRGLQLLFYSVGIGQISSEVPQNLSASRPQDRQFILSSKKLLLSDSGFYLCASTGGRNTEAFFGQGTRLTVV.

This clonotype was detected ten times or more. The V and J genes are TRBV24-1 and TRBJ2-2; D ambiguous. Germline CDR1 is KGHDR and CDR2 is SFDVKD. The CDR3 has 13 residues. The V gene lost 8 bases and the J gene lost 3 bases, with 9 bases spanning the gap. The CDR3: CATTPHDTGELFF. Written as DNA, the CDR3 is TGTGCCACCACCCCCCATGACACCGGGGAGCTGTTTTTT.